The 21 T cell receptor beta chains reported below all come from one sample, sequenced in a study of T cell responses to AZD1222 COVID-19 vaccine. The data were produced by immunoSEQ multiplex PCR, yet TCRdb's version contains in-frame clones alone and is incomplete. The data contain about 140,000 clones, 85% to 90% of them singletons. Sequencing was performed on peripheral blood, taken on day 0 of AZD1222 vaccination. These receptors originate from an adult in good health.

This sequence joins TRBV7-9 and TRBJ1-1; no clear D. The CDR3 contains 13 residues. Germline values: CDR1 SEHNR, CDR2 FQNEAQ (reference sequence). The V gene lost 5 bases and the J gene lost 6 bases, with 13 bases spanning the gap. The CDR3 DNA follows: TGTGCCAGCAGCCCCCGGAACACTGCTGAAGCTTTCTTT. As protein: CASSPRNTAEAFF.

This rearrangement joins TRBV10-3 to TRBJ1-1; D ambiguous. V lost 2 bases and J lost 5, with 9 bases in between. The CDR3 extends over 13 amino acids. The germline CDR1 and CDR2 sequences are ENHRY and SYGVKD. The CDR3 reads CAISEGGATEAFF. The DNA for the CDR3 is TGTGCCATCAGTGAGGGAGGAGCGACTGAAGCTTTCTTT.

This clone was found once. The chain recombines TRBV19 with TRBJ1-1, with D perhaps matching TRBD1 (5 bases). CDR1 is LNHDA and CDR2 is SQIVND in the germline V gene (reference sequence). Trimming pared 5 bases from V and 0 bases from J, leaving 7 bases between. This CDR3 comprises 13 residues. The chain's CDR3 is CASSDSLNTEAFF. CDR3 DNA: TGTGCCAGTAGTGACAGCCTGAACACTGAAGCTTTCTTT.

The rearrangement links TRBV10-3 to TRBJ2-5, with 13 bases aligning to TRBD2. The CDR3 has 16 amino acids. CDR1 is ENHRY, CDR2 SYGVKD, per germline. The trim removed 10 bases at V and 2 bases at J, leaving 10 bases unmatched. CDR3 amino acids: CASRGQTSGRQETQYF. CDR3 DNA sequence: TGTGCCAGCCGCGGACAGACTAGCGGGAGGCAAGAGACCCAGTACTTC.

The chain carries TRBV28 and TRBJ2-1; 7 bases match TRBD2. The CDR3 covers 14 residues. Germline-derived CDR1 and CDR2 are MDHEN and SYDVKM. Trimming took 11 bases from V and 12 from J; bases not matched to a gene: 19. CDR3 protein: CASYGLGPRNMQFF. DNA of the CDR3: TGTGCCTCTTATGGACTAGGACCTAGGAATATGCAGTTCTTC.

The chain uses TRBV5-1 and TRBJ1-2; TRBD1 might be the D (5 bases). The length of the CDR3 is 14 residues. Germline V lookup: CDR1 SGHRS, CDR2 YFSETQ. V was pared by 0 bases and J by 4 bases, with 10 bases between. CDR3: CASSLGQGSYGYTF. The DNA for the CDR3 is TGCGCCAGCAGCTTGGGTCAGGGATCCTATGGCTACACCTTC.

The chain links TRBV5-1 to TRBJ2-3, with 13 bases aligning to TRBD2. V lost 0 bases and J lost 4; bases outside the gene matches: 5. This CDR3 spans 17 amino acids. From germline, CDR1 is SGHRS and CDR2 YFSETQ. The CDR3 loop is CASSLARLAGGADTQYF. The CDR3 coding sequence is TGCGCCAGCAGCTTGGCCCGACTAGCGGGAGGTGCAGATACGCAGTATTTT.

J is TRBJ1-1 and V is TRBV11-2; 7 bases agree with TRBD1. Unmatched junction bases numbered 9, after V lost 5 bases and J lost 3 bases. This CDR3 spans 15 amino acids. Germline CDR1 and CDR2: SGHAT and FQNNGV. The CDR3 DNA is TGTGCCAGCAGCCTAGTACAGGGGAGGGACACTGAAGCTTTCTTT. Protein sequence: CASSLVQGRDTEAFF.

This clone was picked up one time. As DNA, the CDR3 is TGTGCCATCAAAAGGACTCCTTATAATTCACCCCTCCACTTT. It translates to CAIKRTPYNSPLHF. The chain couples TRBV10-3 to TRBJ1-6, with unresolved D. The CDR3 is 14 amino acids. Germline V lookup: CDR1 ENHRY, CDR2 SYGVKD. The V and J ends lost 7 bases and 4 bases respectively, with 11 bases between them.

V usage is TRBV4-3 and J usage is TRBJ1-1, with 7 positions matching TRBD1. Trimming removed 3 bases from V and 4 bases from J; junction bases left unmatched: 8. Germline V gives CDR1 LGHNA, CDR2 YSLEER. This CDR3 spans 15 amino acids. The CDR3 loop reads CASSQYRGRGTEAFF. The CDR3 DNA sequence: TGCGCCAGCAGCCAGTACAGGGGAAGAGGCACTGAAGCTTTCTTT.

V gene TRBV9 combines with J gene TRBJ2-7; D is ambiguous. Germline-derived CDR1 and CDR2 are SGDLS and YYNGEE. V was cut by 0 bases and J by 3 bases, with 13 bases left in between. The CDR3 spans 15 residues. The CDR3 here is CASSVEGHANYEQYF. In nucleotides, the CDR3 is TGTGCCAGCAGCGTAGAGGGCCATGCGAACTACGAGCAGTACTTC.

Comment on this clone: This same CDR3 is encoded by further DNA sequences in the sample. V gene TRBV30 combines with J gene TRBJ2-7; D call uncertain. The germline CDR1 and CDR2 sequences are GTSNPN and SVGIG (reference sequence). The CDR3 runs 11 residues. Trimming cost V 1 base and J 0 bases, with 1 base left between them. CDR3 nucleotides: TGTGCCTGGAGTGACTCCTACGAGCAGTACTTC. Translated, it gives CAWSDSYEQYF.

This clone was picked up one time. CDR3 in DNA: TGTGCCAGCAGCCAAAACAGGTGGGGTCAGCCCCAGCATTTT. Translation: CASSQNRWGQPQHF. V and J are TRBV3-1 (or the pseudogene TRBV3-2) and TRBJ1-5; TRBD1 is a possible D gene (5 bases). The CDR3 contains 14 residues. Germline CDR1 reads LGHDT; CDR2 reads YNNKEL (reference sequence). The V gene lost 2 bases and the J gene lost 6 bases, with 11 bases spanning the gap.

As concerns this clone: The same CDR3 is also encoded by other DNA sequences in this sample. The chain couples TRBV28 to TRBJ1-2; D might be TRBD1 (6 bases). The V gene lost 3 bases and the J gene lost 8 bases, with 10 bases spanning the gap. The CDR3 length is 12 residues. Per the germline V gene, CDR1 is MDHEN and CDR2 is SYDVKM. The CDR3 nucleotides are TGTGCCAGCAGTTTGGGGGCGCGGGGCTACACCTTC. Translated, it gives CASSLGARGYTF.

The chain combines TRBV2 with TRBJ1-2; TRBD1 aligns across 9 bases. The V segment lost 4 bases and the J segment 7 bases; nucleotides outside the gene matches: 7. The CDR3 sequence is 14 residues long. The germline V gene encodes CDR1 SNHLY and CDR2 FYNNEI. The CDR3 spells CASSARTGAGGYTF. The CDR3 DNA follows: TGTGCCAGCAGTGCACGGACAGGGGCGGGTGGCTACACCTTC.

The count of this clone is one. V gene TRBV5-1 combines with J gene TRBJ2-2; no definite D call. The CDR3 contains 16 residues. Germline V lookup: CDR1 SGHRS, CDR2 YFSETQ. Between the trimmed V and J ends, which lost 0 bases and 2 bases, there was a span of 11 bases. The CDR3 loop reads CASSLVLGSNTGELFF. The CDR3 region has the DNA TGCGCCAGCAGCTTGGTTTTAGGGTCTAACACCGGGGAGCTGTTTTTT.

This chain connects TRBV5-1 to TRBJ1-2; no clear D gene. Germline loops: CDR1 SGHRS, CDR2 YFSETQ. The V and J ends lost 4 bases and 4 bases respectively, with 11 bases between them. The CDR3 is 13 amino acids. For the CDR3, the DNA is TGCGCCAGCAGCCACGACATAAGCTATGGCTACACCTTC. Translation gives CASSHDISYGYTF.

J is TRBJ2-7 and V is TRBV3-1 (or the pseudogene TRBV3-2), with 9 bases that match TRBD1. The CDR3 contains 15 residues. With V trimmed by 7 bases and J by 5 bases, 12 bases remained unmatched. The germline V gene encodes CDR1 LGHDT and CDR2 YNNKEL (reference sequence). CDR3 DNA: TGTGCCAGCACCTGGTCGGGGACAGGGAATCACGAGCAGTACTTC. This sequence encodes CASTWSGTGNHEQYF.

The rearrangement uses TRBV10-3 and TRBJ2-2, with a tentative D call TRBD2 (6 bases). The CDR3 spans 18 residues. V was pared by 0 bases and J by 0 bases, with 14 bases between. The V gene's germline CDR1 is ENHRY and CDR2 SYGVKD. CDR3 sequence: CAISESIGLATNTGELFF. CDR3 bases: TGTGCCATCAGTGAGTCGATAGGGCTAGCGACGAACACCGGGGAGCTGTTTTTT.

This chain links TRBV24-1 with TRBJ2-3; TRBD2 matches 13 bases. The CDR3 extends over 17 amino acids. Looked up from germline, CDR1 is KGHDR and CDR2 is SFDVKD. The junction had 3 bases not matched to a gene; V was cut back by 0 bases and J by 4 bases. CDR3 DNA: TGTGCCACCAGTGATTTGGGGACTAGCGGGATCGCAGATACGCAGTATTTT. The encoded protein is CATSDLGTSGIADTQYF.

This CDR3 is CASFSIRVTFF. CDR3 nucleotides: TGTGCCAGCTTCTCTATTAGAGTAACTTTCTTT. The V and J genes are TRBV28 and TRBJ1-1, with unresolved D. From germline, CDR1 is MDHEN and CDR2 SYDVKM. Trimming stripped 8 bases from V and 12 bases from J, with 16 bases between. The length of the CDR3 is 11 residues.